The source of this TCR beta chain is a study of CD8+ T cells in alopecia areata (dated by TCRdb to 2016 to 2019). About the full investigation: Female C3H/HeJ recipients, 7-10 weeks old, were grafted with skin from C3H/HeJ donors with spontaneous alopecia (about 6-12 months old). To study T cell clonal expansion in alopecia areata, the researchers applied high-throughput TCRbeta sequencing to both the C3H/HeJ mouse model and human patients. Scalp tissue and sorted CD4+ and CD8+ peripheral blood T cells from patchy and totalis/universalis alopecia areata patients and from healthy controls were covered by human TCRbeta sequencing. Clonality in the scalp was compared among normal scalp (n=4), patchy alopecia areata scalp (n=8), and alopecia totalis/universalis scalp (n=8). The RNA source kit depended on sample type: the PAXgene miRNA kit for fixed scalp, the miRNeasy kit for PBMCs, and the RNeasy kit for mouse skin. TCRbeta CDR3 regions were amplified by immunoSEQ multiplex PCR with 35 Vbeta forward and 13 Jbeta reverse primers.

What the study reported, not specific to this receptor: Unlike mouse skin, where gammadelta T cells dominate, normal human skin contains resident alphabeta T cells that get sequenced too, which complicates analysis of the scalp TCR repertoire. Higher clonality and more expanded CD8+ clones were observed in lesional scalp than in normal scalp, particularly in alopecia totalis/universalis, a finding suggestive of antigenic drive. TCR sequences shared between patients were less clear than in mice, possibly partly because of HLA diversity in the patient population.

This clone was counted a few times. Its target antigen remains unknown. The species here is mouse, which means the gene names and germline sequences are mouse ones. The CDR3 is cut off 4 residues early in the read; its end comes from the germline J gene. Pooled mouse cutaneous lymph node cells were stained for CD4, CD8alpha, NKG2D, NKG2ACE and other markers, then sorted on a BD Influx. The CDR3 starts with the cysteine, ends with the phenylalanine, and has 16 residues. Only the CDR3 bases that were read are kept: 36 of them, in frame from base 1. CDR1 NSHNY and CDR2 SYGAGN were looked up in the germline V gene. Library prep was done by the immunoSEQ multiplex PCR assay. RNA was extracted from all samples and reverse transcribed into cDNA as template for TCR sequencing. SuperScript III was used to make first-strand cDNA, primed with a 2:1 mix of oligo-dT and random hexamers. Amplification bias was assessed with a synthetic immune receptor repertoire, and residual bias was removed computationally. Sequencing of the libraries was done on Illumina HiSeq using 60 bp reads that spanned the CDR3 and were read from J toward V. Under the source paper's analysis protocol: Raw reads were preprocessed to remove errors, and CDR3 was defined by IMGT conventions from the conserved cysteine to phenylalanine. Clonality was computed by normalizing Shannon entropy by log2 of the number of productive unique TCRs and subtracting the result from 1. Whether scalp clones were CD4 or CD8 was inferred by matching scalp TCRbeta sequences against CD4 and CD8 repertoires sorted from blood. The table was pulled from immuneACCESS by TCRdb, which kept in-frame rearrangements only. Such tables lose some clones; where checked, under half of the loss comes from unresolved V genes, and the rest has no known cause. V, J and clone size are those of that table, while D and trimming were read from the DNA. This sample is represented by around 290,000 clones, with no singletons among them. The ten most abundant clones make up more than 0.95% of the sample.

The clonotype comes from a C3H/HeJ mouse with alopecia areata. Mice of this line possess the MHC haplotype H2-k. Sequenced: CD4+ T cells sorted from a lymph node. Rearrangement joined TRBV13-1 to TRBJ2-1; 10 nucleotides in the junction match TRBD2. The CDR3 amino acid sequence is: CASSVGLGGREAEQFF. The part of the CDR3 DNA that was read is TGTGCCAGCAGTGTTGGTCTGGGGGGGCGCGAAGCT.